The 22 T cell receptor beta chains reported below all come from one sample, sequenced in a study of T-cell reconstitution after alpha-beta-depleted transplantation in children (dated by TCRdb to about 2016). What this sample's treatment or condition label stands for: allogeneic hematopoietic cell transplantation with graft depleted of TCRalphabeta T cells and CD19 B cells. The method was PCR. Sequenced using an Illumina HiSeq 2500. TCR libraries were prepared with molecular barcoding, using unique molecular identifiers to normalize TCRbeta repertoire quantification. TCRdb redid the processing of the public reads, applying fastp at Q25 and MiXCR, and retained in-frame beta chains. Rows with a matching CDR3 protein are joined into one entry that keeps the most common DNA and genes. This sample comprises 65,000 to 85,000 distinct CDR3 sequences, about a tenth of them detected only once. The ten top clones hold roughly 13% of the sample.

The material sequenced was PBMCs, taken before TCRalphabeta/CD19-depleted stem cell transplant. The receptors here all came from a boy aged 5-17 years with acute myeloid leukemia, due to receive a stem cell transplant.

This clonotype was picked up many times. V gene TRBV13 combines with J gene TRBJ2-1, with TRBD2 identical over 11 bases. The trim removed 1 base at V and 5 bases at J, leaving 7 bases unmatched. Germline-derived CDR1 and CDR2 are PRHDT and FYEKMQ (reference sequence). The CDR3 has 17 amino acids. This chain's CDR3 is CASSLASGGTTHNEQFF. CDR3 DNA sequence: TGTGCCAGCAGCTTAGCTAGCGGGGGGACTACCCACAATGAGCAGTTCTTC.

This clonotype showed up many times. The rearrangement uses TRBV29-1 and TRBJ1-2; perhaps TRBD1 as D (6 bases). Germline V CDR1 and CDR2: SQVTM, ANQGSEA. The length of the CDR3 is 14 residues. V was pared by 0 bases and J by 2 bases, with 10 bases between. CDR3 amino acids: CSVEDGGQNYGYTF. The CDR3, as DNA: TGCAGCGTTGAAGATGGGGGGCAAAACTATGGCTACACCTTC.

A word on this clonotype: A read error may explain this, as a much larger clone is one base away. The chain has TRBV10-3 and TRBJ2-7; D possibly corresponds to TRBD1 (5 bases). The germline gives CDR1 ENHRY, CDR2 SYGVKD. This CDR3 contains 15 residues. Between the trimmed V and J ends, which lost 6 bases and 5 bases, there was a span of 20 bases. The CDR3 DNA reads as TGTGCCATCAGCCCCGGGCCAGGGCGACGGGACGAGCAGTACTTC. It yields the protein CAISPGPGRRDEQYF.

At least ten counts were recorded for this clonotype. The chain is built from TRBV10-3 and TRBJ2-2, with D perhaps TRBD1 (6 bases). The CDR3 spans 14 residues. CDR1 and CDR2 (germline): ENHRY, SYGVKD. V was pared by 4 bases and J by 0 bases, with 6 bases between. The CDR3 DNA sequence: TGTGCCATCAGTGCAGGGGCGAACACCGGGGAGCTGTTTTTT. This sequence encodes CAISAGANTGELFF.

This clonotype was counted ten times or more. The genes are TRBV10-3 and TRBJ1-2; tentative D call: TRBD1 (6 bases). This CDR3 is built from 18 residues. The V end lost 1 base, the J end lost 0 bases, and 18 bases lay between the germline ends. Looked up from germline, CDR1 is ENHRY and CDR2 is SYGVKD. The CDR3 sequence is CAISEFSRTEIANYGYTF. In DNA, the CDR3 is TGTGCCATCAGTGAGTTCTCTAGGACAGAAATAGCTAACTATGGCTACACCTTC.

The table lists this clonotype with many counts. The V and J genes are TRBV7-9 and TRBJ2-7, with 9 positions matching TRBD2. Germline V lookup: CDR1 SEHNR, CDR2 FQNEAQ (reference sequence). The CDR3 is made up of 15 amino acids. The V gene end was trimmed by 5 bases and the J gene end by 7 bases; junction bases not matched to a gene: 12. As DNA, the CDR3 is TGTGCCAGCAGCGTCAGTTCTAGCGGGGCAGGGGAGCAGTACGTC. Protein sequence: CASSVSSSGAGEQYV.

This clonotype turned up a few times. V gene TRBV4-1 combines with J gene TRBJ1-1, with no clear D. Germline V lookup: CDR1 MGHRA, CDR2 YSYEKL. The CDR3 has 13 amino acids. V lost 11 bases, J lost 1 base, and 14 bases lay in between. CDR3 sequence reads: CAGDKAENTEAFF. The CDR3 DNA sequence: TGCGCCGGAGATAAGGCAGAGAACACTGAAGCTTTCTTT.

This clonotype was counted many times. The gene calls are TRBV7-2 and TRBJ2-2, with unresolved D. CDR3 length: 13 residues. Germline V gives CDR1 SGHTA, CDR2 FQGNSA. V was clipped by 8 bases and J by 2 bases, with 9 bases between them. CDR3 loop: CASAVTNTGELFF. The CDR3, as DNA: TGTGCCAGCGCCGTAACCAACACCGGGGAGCTGTTTTTT.

There are many counts of this clonotype. The rearrangement links TRBV7-8 to TRBJ2-1; D might be TRBD2 (5 bases). Deletions cut 1 base from V and 1 base from J, with 11 bases between. Germline V gene sequence: CDR1 SGHVS, CDR2 FQNEAQ. The CDR3 consists of 16 residues. CDR3 loop: CASSLEVGVSYNEQFF. The CDR3 bases are TGTGCCAGCAGCTTAGAGGTGGGAGTTTCCTACAATGAGCAGTTCTTC.

The table lists this clonotype with many counts. V and J are TRBV6-1 and TRBJ2-1; D may be TRBD1 or TRBD2 (6 bases each). Germline values: CDR1 MNHNS, CDR2 SASEGT. V was trimmed by 5 bases and J by 9 bases, leaving 20 bases between them. This CDR3 contains 15 residues. The CDR3 here is CASSKLSGAEGEQFF. The CDR3 coding sequence is TGTGCCAGCAGTAAGCTATCAGGGGCGGAGGGTGAGCAGTTCTTC.

This clonotype was counted only a few times. The chain uses TRBV12-3 or TRBV12-4 and TRBJ1-5, with D perhaps TRBD1 (5 bases). The CDR3 is made up of 15 amino acids. The V and J ends lost 6 bases and 1 base respectively, with 13 bases between them. The CDR3 coding sequence is TGTGCCAGCAGCCCTGGGTACAGGAGCAATCAGCCCCAGCATTTT. It yields the protein CASSPGYRSNQPQHF.

In DNA, the CDR3 is TGTGCCAGTCTTCCGGGACAGTTCCACGGCTACAATGAGCAGTTCTTC. Residues: CASLPGQFHGYNEQFF. This chain joins TRBV19 and TRBJ2-1; 7 bases are shared with TRBD1. V gave up 8 bases and J gave up 3 bases; unmatched junction bases: 13. Per the germline V gene, CDR1 is LNHDA and CDR2 is SQIVND (reference sequence). The CDR3 is made up of 16 amino acids.

There are many counts of this clonotype. The chain combines TRBV10-2 with TRBJ2-1; maybe TRBD1 (6 bases). V gave up 3 bases and J gave up 5 bases, with 14 bases separating them. The CDR3 is 15 amino acids. CDR1 WSHSY and CDR2 SAAADI come from the germline V gene. CDR3 in amino acids: CASSDPGHQNNEQFF. As DNA, the CDR3 is TGCGCCAGCAGTGACCCGGGACATCAAAACAATGAGCAGTTCTTC.

This clonotype occurred many times. The J gene is TRBJ2-3, the V gene TRBV7-3, with 9 bases that match TRBD2. This CDR3 spans 17 amino acids. From germline, CDR1 is SGHTA and CDR2 FQGTGA. Unmatched junction bases numbered 8, after V lost 1 base and J lost 3 bases. The chain's CDR3 is CASSLRVLAGTTDTQYF. The DNA of the CDR3 is TGTGCCAGCAGCTTAAGGGTCCTAGCGGGGACAACAGATACGCAGTATTTT. The full variable domain, with the rest looked up from reference TRBV7-3 and TRBJ2-3, is GAGVSQTPSNKVTEKGKYVELRCDPISGHTALYWYRQSLGQGPEFLIYFQGTGAADDSGLPNDRFFAVRPEGSVSTLKIQRTERGDSAVYLCASSLRVLAGTTDTQYFGPGTRLTVL.

The chain has TRBV7-9 and TRBJ2-7; either TRBD1 or TRBD2 may supply D (5 bases each). The CDR3 has 12 amino acids. Trimming cost V 9 bases and J 4 bases, with 13 bases left between them. Germline CDR1 is SEHNR and CDR2 is FQNEAQ (reference sequence). CDR3 sequence (DNA): TGTGCCAGGAGCCCGGGGCCTTACGAGCAGTACGTC. This gives the protein CARSPGPYEQYV.

This clonotype was counted many times. The chain couples TRBV12-3 or TRBV12-4 to TRBJ2-7; 12 nucleotides match TRBD1. Losses at the gene ends were 6 bases for V and 5 bases for J; bases not matched to a gene: 5. There are 14 residues in the CDR3. The CDR3 DNA reads TGTGCCAGCAGGACCGGGACAGGGGGCGACGAGCAGTACTTC. It translates to CASRTGTGGDEQYF.

This clonotype was recorded many times. The chain recombines TRBV20-1 with TRBJ2-1, with a tentative D call TRBD2 (6 bases). This CDR3 has 13 amino acids. The V gene lost 5 bases and the J gene lost 9 bases, with 17 bases spanning the gap. CDR1 is DFQATT and CDR2 is SNEGSKA in the germline V gene (reference sequence). CDR3 bases: TGCAGTGCTGGCGGGATCGACGGAGGTGAGCAGTTCTTC. Amino acid sequence: CSAGGIDGGEQFF.

This clonotype has ten or more counts. This chain uses TRBV3-1 with TRBJ1-3, with 7 bases fitting TRBD1. The length of the CDR3 is 17 residues. The V segment lost 1 base and the J segment 3 bases; nucleotides outside the gene matches: 9. Germline CDR1 and CDR2: LGHDT and YNNKEL (reference sequence). CDR3 coding DNA: TGTGCCAGCAGCCAAGGAGGGGCAGGGGGAGGTGGAAACACCATATATTTT. Encoded protein: CASSQGGAGGGGNTIYF.

This clonotype came up many times. V and J are TRBV6-5 and TRBJ2-7, with 9 nucleotides matching TRBD1. With V trimmed by 6 bases and J by 3 bases, 6 bases remained unmatched. Per the germline V gene, CDR1 is MNHEY and CDR2 is SVGAGI. The length of the CDR3 is 14 residues. The CDR3 here is CASRTGTGSYEQYF. The CDR3 nucleotides are TGTGCCAGCAGAACCGGGACAGGGAGCTACGAGCAGTACTTC.

This clonotype has a count of ten or more. The rearrangement uses TRBV7-2 and TRBJ2-2; tentative D call: TRBD1 (5 bases). Germline CDR1 SGHTA, CDR2 FQGNSA. The CDR3 spans 15 residues. Trimming stripped 5 bases from V and 0 bases from J, with 10 bases between. The DNA for the CDR3 is TGTGCCAGCAGCCTACAGGTTGCGAACACCGGGGAGCTGTTTTTT. Translated, it gives CASSLQVANTGELFF.

The chain recombines TRBV3-1 with TRBJ2-2; D not resolved. Germline V CDR1 and CDR2: LGHDT, YNNKEL (reference sequence). This CDR3 comprises 15 residues. V lost 4 bases and J lost 5, with 14 bases in between. The CDR3 spells CASSPRTDATGELFF. In DNA form, the CDR3 reads TGTGCCAGCAGCCCCCGGACGGACGCAACCGGGGAGCTGTTTTTT.

This clonotype was recorded many times. This chain uses TRBV27 with TRBJ2-3, with TRBD2 matching 8 bases. Germline trimming cut 5 bases from V and 4 bases from J; bases unmatched to any gene: 11. Per germline, CDR1 MNHEY and CDR2 SMNVEV (reference sequence). The CDR3 has 16 residues. The CDR3 reads CASSLLAGNHPDTQYF. The DNA of the CDR3 is TGTGCCAGCAGTCTCTTAGCGGGGAACCACCCAGATACGCAGTATTTT.